This T cell receptor (beta chain) was recorded in a study of OX40 agonist ivuxolimab in advanced cancers. On this clone: Its antigen remains unknown.

Study results and limitations: CD4+ and CD8+ T cells in blood underwent clonal expansion by week 6 at 0.1 to 3.0 mg/kg.

The method was immunoSEQ multiplex PCR; TCRdb's version includes in-frame clones alone and lacks a portion of them. The sample lists about 96,000 clones; less than 95% were seen once. The sequence was collected from an adult with an advanced solid tumor such as melanoma, head and neck, liver or kidney cancer. The sequencing here drew on CD4+ or CD8+ T cells sorted from blood, taken in a trial of the OX40 agonist ivuxolimab.

The CDR3 DNA reads as TGTGCCACCGCTTCGGGACAGGGATCCTACGAGCAGTACTTC. This codes for CATASGQGSYEQYF. This chain uses TRBV15 with TRBJ2-7; 9 bases agree with TRBD1. The CDR3 length is 14 residues. Germline-derived CDR1 and CDR2 are LNHNV and YYDKDF (reference sequence). The V gene end was trimmed by 8 bases and the J gene end by 1 base; junction bases not matched to a gene: 6.